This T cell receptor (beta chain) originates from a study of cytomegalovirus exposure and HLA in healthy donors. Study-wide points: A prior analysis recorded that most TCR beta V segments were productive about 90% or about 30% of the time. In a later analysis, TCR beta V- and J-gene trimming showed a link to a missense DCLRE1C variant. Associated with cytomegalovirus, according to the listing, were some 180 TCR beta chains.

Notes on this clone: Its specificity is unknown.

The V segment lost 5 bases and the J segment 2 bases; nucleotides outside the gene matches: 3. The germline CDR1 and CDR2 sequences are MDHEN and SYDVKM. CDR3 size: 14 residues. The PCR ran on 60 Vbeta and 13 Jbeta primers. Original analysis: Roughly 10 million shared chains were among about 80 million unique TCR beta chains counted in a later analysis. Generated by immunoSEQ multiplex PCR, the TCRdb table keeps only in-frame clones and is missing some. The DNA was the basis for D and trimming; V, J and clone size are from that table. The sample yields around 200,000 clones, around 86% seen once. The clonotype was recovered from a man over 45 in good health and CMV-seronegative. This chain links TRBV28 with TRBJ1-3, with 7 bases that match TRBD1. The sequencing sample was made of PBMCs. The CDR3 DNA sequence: TGTGCCAGCAGTCTCACAGGGGCTGGAAACACCATATATTTT. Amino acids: CASSLTGAGNTIYF.